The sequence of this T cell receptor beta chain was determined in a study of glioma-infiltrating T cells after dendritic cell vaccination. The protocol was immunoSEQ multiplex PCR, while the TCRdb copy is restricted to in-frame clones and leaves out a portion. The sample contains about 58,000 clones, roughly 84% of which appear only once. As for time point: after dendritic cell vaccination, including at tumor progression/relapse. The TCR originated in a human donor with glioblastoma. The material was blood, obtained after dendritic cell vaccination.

The CDR3 nucleotides are TGTGCCAGCAGCACGGGGGACCCGGTGAGGGATGGCTACACCTTC. Translation: CASSTGDPVRDGYTF. The gene calls are TRBV7-9 and TRBJ1-2; TRBD1 is a possible D gene (5 bases). The germline V and J ends were trimmed by 5 bases and 6 bases, with 19 bases remaining between them. CDR1 SEHNR and CDR2 FQNEAQ come from the germline V gene (reference sequence). This CDR3 region has 15 residues.